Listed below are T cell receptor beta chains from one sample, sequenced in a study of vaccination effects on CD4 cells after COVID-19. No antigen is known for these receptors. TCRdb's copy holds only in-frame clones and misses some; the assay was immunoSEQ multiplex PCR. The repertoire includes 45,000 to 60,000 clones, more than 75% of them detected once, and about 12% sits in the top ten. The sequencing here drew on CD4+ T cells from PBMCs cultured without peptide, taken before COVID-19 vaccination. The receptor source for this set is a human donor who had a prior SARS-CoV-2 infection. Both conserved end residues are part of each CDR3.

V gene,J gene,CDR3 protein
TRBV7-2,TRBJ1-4,CASSLTGGGEKLFF
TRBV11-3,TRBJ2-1,CASSLNMGYRVLAEQFF
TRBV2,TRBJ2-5,CASKQGLAGGWQETQYF
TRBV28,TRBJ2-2,CASSPLDRDTGELFF
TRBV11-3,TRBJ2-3,CASSLDPTSGSGARMDTQYF
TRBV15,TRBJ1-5,CATSRSTASNQPQHF
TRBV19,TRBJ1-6,CASSLAANSPLHF
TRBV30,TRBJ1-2,CAWSVFFIGGGYTF
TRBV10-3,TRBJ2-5,CAISEEDRAGETQYF
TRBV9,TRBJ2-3,CASSTSWDTQYF
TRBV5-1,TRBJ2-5,CASSLGGEETQYF
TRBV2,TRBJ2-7,CASRDPAGTVSYEQYF
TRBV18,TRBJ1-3,CASSPLSKIQGNGNTIYF
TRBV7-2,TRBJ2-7,CASSQTGTDNYEQYF
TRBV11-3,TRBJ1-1,CASSFAGTANTEAFF
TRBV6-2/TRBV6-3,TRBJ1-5,CASSYGGGNQPQHF
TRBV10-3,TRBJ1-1,CAISEVPEHTEAFF
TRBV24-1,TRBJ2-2,CATSGPSPGELFF
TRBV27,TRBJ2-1,CASSLWPIRGQFF
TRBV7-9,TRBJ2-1,CASSSMTEDNEQFF
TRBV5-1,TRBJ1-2,CASSLHGQSDYGYTF
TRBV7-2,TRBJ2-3,CASSPGGVGVDTQYF
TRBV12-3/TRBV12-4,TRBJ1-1,CASGDQNTEAFF
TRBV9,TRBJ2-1,CASSERPGLAGDVEQFF
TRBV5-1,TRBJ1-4,CASNTGQPNEKLFF
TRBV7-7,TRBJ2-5,CASSADVLETQYF
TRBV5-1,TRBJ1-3,CASSLGGTSSGNTIYF